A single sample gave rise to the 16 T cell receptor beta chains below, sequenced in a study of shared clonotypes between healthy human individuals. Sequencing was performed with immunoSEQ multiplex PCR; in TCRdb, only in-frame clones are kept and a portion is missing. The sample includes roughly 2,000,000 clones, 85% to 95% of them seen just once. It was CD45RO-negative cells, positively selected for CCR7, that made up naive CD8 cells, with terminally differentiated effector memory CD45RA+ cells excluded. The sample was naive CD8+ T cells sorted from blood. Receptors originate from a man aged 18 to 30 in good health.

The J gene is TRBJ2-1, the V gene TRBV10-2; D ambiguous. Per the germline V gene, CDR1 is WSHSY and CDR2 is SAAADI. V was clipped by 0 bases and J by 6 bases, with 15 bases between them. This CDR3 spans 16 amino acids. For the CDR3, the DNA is TGCGCCAGCAGTGAGTCAGGTAGGGCAACGGCCAATGAGCAGTTCTTC. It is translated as CASSESGRATANEQFF.

DNA of the CDR3: TGTGCCAGCAGTGCCTTGGGACAGACCTACGAGCAGTACTTC. Translated: CASSALGQTYEQYF. V is TRBV6-1 and J is TRBJ2-7; 7 nucleotides agree with TRBD1. The CDR3 runs 14 residues. The germline V gene encodes CDR1 MNHNS and CDR2 SASEGT. V was clipped by 4 bases and J by 2 bases; unmatched bases: 5.

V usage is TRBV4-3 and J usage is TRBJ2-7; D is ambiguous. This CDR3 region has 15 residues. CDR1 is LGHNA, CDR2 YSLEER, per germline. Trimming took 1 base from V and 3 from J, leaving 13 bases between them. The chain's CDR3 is CASSQGSTANYEQYF. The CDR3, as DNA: TGCGCCAGCAGCCAAGGGTCGACTGCGAACTACGAGCAGTACTTC.

The CDR3 DNA follows: TGTGCCAGCAGAGAAGGGGCCCAGGGGGCAAGGCAGCCCCAGCATTTT. Protein product: CASREGAQGARQPQHF. The V and J genes are TRBV9 and TRBJ1-5, with TRBD1 matching 8 bases. The CDR3 totals 16 residues. Germline-derived CDR1 and CDR2 are SGDLS and YYNGEE. J was trimmed by 7 bases and V by 5 bases; bases with no gene match: 14.

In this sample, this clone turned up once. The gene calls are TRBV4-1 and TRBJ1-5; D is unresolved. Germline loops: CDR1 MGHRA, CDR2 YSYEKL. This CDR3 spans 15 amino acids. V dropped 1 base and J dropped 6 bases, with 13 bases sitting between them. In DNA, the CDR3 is TGCGCCAGCAGCCAAGTCGGGGAGGGCACTCAGCCCCAGCATTTT. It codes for CASSQVGEGTQPQHF.

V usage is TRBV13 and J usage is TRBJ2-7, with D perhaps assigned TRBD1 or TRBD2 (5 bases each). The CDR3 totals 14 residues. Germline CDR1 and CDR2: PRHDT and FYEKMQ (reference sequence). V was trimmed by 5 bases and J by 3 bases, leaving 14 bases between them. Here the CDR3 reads CASSPPGPRYEQYF. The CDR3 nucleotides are TGTGCCAGCAGCCCGCCGGGACCCCGCTACGAGCAGTACTTC.

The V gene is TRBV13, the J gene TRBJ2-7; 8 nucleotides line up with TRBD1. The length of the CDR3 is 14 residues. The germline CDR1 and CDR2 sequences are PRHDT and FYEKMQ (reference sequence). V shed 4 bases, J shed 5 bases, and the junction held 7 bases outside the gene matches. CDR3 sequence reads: CASSSDRVSHEQYF. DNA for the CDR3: TGTGCCAGCAGCTCGGACAGGGTTAGCCACGAGCAGTACTTC.

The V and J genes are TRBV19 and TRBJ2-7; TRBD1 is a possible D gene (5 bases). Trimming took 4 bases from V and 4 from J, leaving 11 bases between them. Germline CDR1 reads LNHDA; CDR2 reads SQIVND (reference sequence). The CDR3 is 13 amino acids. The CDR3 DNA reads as TGTGCCAGTAGTAACCTCCAGGGATACGAGCAGTACTTC. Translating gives CASSNLQGYEQYF.

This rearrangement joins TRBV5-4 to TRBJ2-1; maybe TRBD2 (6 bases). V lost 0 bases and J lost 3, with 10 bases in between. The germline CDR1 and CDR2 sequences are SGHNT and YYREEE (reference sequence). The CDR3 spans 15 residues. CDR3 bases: TGTGCCAGCAGCTTGGATGCGGGGAGCTACAATGAGCAGTTCTTC. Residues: CASSLDAGSYNEQFF.

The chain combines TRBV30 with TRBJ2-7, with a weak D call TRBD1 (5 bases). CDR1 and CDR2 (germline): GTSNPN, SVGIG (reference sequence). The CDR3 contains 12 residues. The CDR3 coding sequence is TGTGGGGGCCGAGATTCCCGACACGAGCAGTACTTC. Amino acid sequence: CGGRDSRHEQYF.

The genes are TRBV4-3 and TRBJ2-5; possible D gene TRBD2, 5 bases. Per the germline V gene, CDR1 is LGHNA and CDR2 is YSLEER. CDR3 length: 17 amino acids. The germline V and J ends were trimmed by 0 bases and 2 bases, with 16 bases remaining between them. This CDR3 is CASSQELAGSGQETQYF. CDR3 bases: TGCGCCAGCAGCCAAGAGCTAGCAGGTTCTGGGCAAGAGACCCAGTACTTC.

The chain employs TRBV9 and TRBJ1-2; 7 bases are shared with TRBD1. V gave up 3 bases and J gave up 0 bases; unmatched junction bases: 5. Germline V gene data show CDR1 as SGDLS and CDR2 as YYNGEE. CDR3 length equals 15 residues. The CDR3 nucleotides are TGTGCCAGCAGCGGAGACAGGGAGGCTAACTATGGCTACACCTTC. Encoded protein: CASSGDREANYGYTF. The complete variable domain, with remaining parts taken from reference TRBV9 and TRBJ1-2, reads DSGVTQTPKHLITATGQRVTLRCSPRSGDLSVYWYQQSLDQGLQFLIQYYNGEERAKGNILERFSAQQFPDLHSELNLSSLELGDSALYFCASSGDREANYGYTFGSGTRLTVV.

The chain's CDR3 is CASSYSQGGSGELFF. The CDR3 coding sequence is TGTGCCAGCAGTTACTCACAGGGAGGAAGCGGGGAGCTGTTTTTT. The chain joins TRBV6-5 to TRBJ2-2; D may correspond to TRBD1 or TRBD2 (6 bases each). V lost 0 bases and J 7 bases, leaving 12 bases between the germline ends. Germline loops: CDR1 MNHEY, CDR2 SVGAGI. This CDR3 spans 15 amino acids.

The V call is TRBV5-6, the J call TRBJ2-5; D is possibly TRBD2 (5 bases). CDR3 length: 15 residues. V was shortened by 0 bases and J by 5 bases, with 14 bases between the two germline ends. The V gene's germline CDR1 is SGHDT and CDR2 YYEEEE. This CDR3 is CASSLGLSEGETQYF. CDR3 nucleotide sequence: TGTGCCAGCAGCTTGGGACTATCTGAGGGTGAGACCCAGTACTTC.

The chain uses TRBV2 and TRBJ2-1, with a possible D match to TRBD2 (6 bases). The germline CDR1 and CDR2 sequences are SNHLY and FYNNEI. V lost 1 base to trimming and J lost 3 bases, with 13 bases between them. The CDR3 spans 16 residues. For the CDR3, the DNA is TGTGCCAGCAGTGAAGAGGAGGGAGTCTTCTACAATGAGCAGTTCTTC. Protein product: CASSEEEGVFYNEQFF.

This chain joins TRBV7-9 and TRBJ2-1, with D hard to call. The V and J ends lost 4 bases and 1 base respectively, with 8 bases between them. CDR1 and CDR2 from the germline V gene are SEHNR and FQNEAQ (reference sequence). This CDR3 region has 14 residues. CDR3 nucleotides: TGTGCCAGCAGCTCGCTCTCATCCTACAATGAGCAGTTCTTC. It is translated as CASSSLSSYNEQFF.